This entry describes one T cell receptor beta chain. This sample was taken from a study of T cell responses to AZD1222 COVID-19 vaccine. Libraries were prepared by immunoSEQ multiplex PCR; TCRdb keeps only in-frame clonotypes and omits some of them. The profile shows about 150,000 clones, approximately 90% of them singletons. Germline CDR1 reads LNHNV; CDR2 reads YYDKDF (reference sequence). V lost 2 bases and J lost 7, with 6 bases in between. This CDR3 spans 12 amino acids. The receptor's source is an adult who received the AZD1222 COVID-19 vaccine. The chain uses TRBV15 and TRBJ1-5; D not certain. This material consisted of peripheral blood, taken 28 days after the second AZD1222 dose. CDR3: CATSRPEQPQHF. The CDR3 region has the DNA TGTGCCACCAGCAGACCCGAACAGCCCCAGCATTTT.